This T cell receptor beta chain was recovered during a study of T cell responses to AZD1222 COVID-19 vaccine. As to this clone: Antigen specificity is unknown.

Study outcomes and limitations: White British donors predominated, females outnumbered males, and clonal diversity was possibly underestimated. CD4 TCRs covered the whole spike, strongest at regions 160-218 and 743-854. Seropositivity was recorded at baseline in only a handful of AZD1222 recipients. Repertoires were sampled only after the peak T cell response.

Profiled with immunoSEQ multiplex PCR; TCRdb holds only in-frame clones, not every one. The table shows around 100,000 clones, with less than 90% occurring only once. The V end was cut by 0 bases, the J end by 4 bases, with 15 bases between. CDR1 is ENHRY, CDR2 SYGVKD, per germline. The CDR3 covers 16 residues. This TCR came from an adult in good health. The material sequenced was peripheral blood, taken on day 0 of AZD1222 vaccination. The genes are TRBV10-3 and TRBJ1-2; perhaps TRBD1 as D (5 bases). The CDR3 DNA is TGTGCCATCAGTGAGTCAGCAGGGAAACAGAGCTATGGCTACACCTTC. It translates to CAISESAGKQSYGYTF.